This T cell receptor (beta chain) came from a study of T cells in Graves' hyperthyroidism and ophthalmopathy. This clonotype was seen a handful of times. There were TCR beta CDR3 regions amplified from RNA transcripts. A set of HTBI primers served as the primers for a first-round RT-PCR of the TCR CDR3. TCRdb recomputed calls from the multiplex PCR reads with MiXCR, one row per CDR3 protein. The sample consists of some 620,000 distinct CDR3 sequences, roughly 15% of them appearing once. The CDR3 consists of 15 residues. Germline V gene lookup returns CDR1 LNHDA and CDR2 SQIVND (reference sequence). Trimming cost V 5 bases and J 6 bases; bases outside gene matches: 10. Calling Graves' hyperthyroidism stable meant ophthalmopathy did not progress within 18 months. Patients having uncontrolled infection, another autoimmune disease, pregnancy or lactation were not included. Clinical symptoms, serum thyroxine and TRAb, thyroid ultrasound and orbital computed tomography were used for the diagnoses. The authors obtained PBMCs from roughly 10 ml of fresh peripheral blood.

The TCR sequence derives from a woman aged 30 to 39 with Graves' hyperthyroidism. The chain recombines TRBV19 with TRBJ1-1; 9 bases line up with TRBD1. Input material: blood. This CDR3 reads CASSPLPGQGAEAFF. In nucleotides, the CDR3 is TGTGCCAGTAGTCCACTTCCGGGACAGGGCGCTGAAGCTTTCTTT.